The next 15 T cell receptor beta chains were all read from a single sample in a study of OX40 agonist ivuxolimab in advanced cancers. Here immunoSEQ multiplex PCR was the method, and the copy in TCRdb shows in-frame clones only, minus some. The sample lists around 86,000 clones, around nine tenths occurring once. The sequenced sample was CD4+ or CD8+ T cells sorted from blood, obtained in a trial of the OX40 agonist ivuxolimab. All receptors come from an adult with an advanced solid tumor such as melanoma, head and neck, liver or kidney cancer.

The V call is TRBV14, the J call TRBJ1-3; unclear D gene. In germline, CDR1 is SGHDN, CDR2 FVKESK. This CDR3 spans 13 amino acids. The V and J ends lost 2 bases and 3 bases respectively, with 5 bases between them. CDR3 DNA: TGTGCCAGCAGCCAACAAGTTGGAAACACCATATATTTT. Translated, it gives CASSQQVGNTIYF.

V usage is TRBV6-6 and J usage is TRBJ1-6, with 8 bases that match TRBD1. V was clipped by 7 bases and J by 13 bases; unmatched bases: 18. Germline lookup yields CDR1 MNHNY and CDR2 SVGAGI (reference sequence). This CDR3 spans 16 amino acids. The CDR3 DNA follows: TGTGCCAGCACTAGACAAGGACAGGGCGCTATAGGTCCCCTCCACTTT. This encodes CASTRQGQGAIGPLHF.

The gene calls are TRBV2 and TRBJ2-7, with TRBD2 identical over 8 bases. V dropped 7 bases and J dropped 2; count of bases not matched to a gene: 10. This CDR3 has 15 residues. The germline CDR1 and CDR2 sequences are SNHLY and FYNNEI. The CDR3 DNA is TGTGCCAGCAAAGGGACTAGGCAACAAACCTACGAGCAGTACTTC. This sequence encodes CASKGTRQQTYEQYF.

This clone was detected once. For the CDR3, the DNA is TGTGCCAGCAGCTTAGCTGGTTTGAAGCAGTACTTC. Protein sequence: CASSLAGLKQYF. The gene calls are TRBV11-2 and TRBJ2-7; D unresolved. Germline V gives CDR1 SGHAT, CDR2 FQNNGV. Trimming removed 1 base at V and 8 bases at J, with 9 bases between. The CDR3 is made up of 12 amino acids.

J is TRBJ2-3 and V is TRBV25-1; 11 bases line up with TRBD2. Per the germline V gene, CDR1 is MGHDK and CDR2 is SYGVNS. The CDR3 is made up of 15 amino acids. V shed 6 bases and J 2 bases; nucleotides not matched to a gene: 4. The DNA for the CDR3 is TGTGCCAGCAGATCACTAGCGGGAGCCACAGATACGCAGTATTTT. It is translated as CASRSLAGATDTQYF.

The sample holds a few counts of this clone. The V and J genes are TRBV30 and TRBJ2-2, with D hard to call. Trimming removed 0 bases from V and 6 bases from J, with 2 bases in between. This CDR3 has 11 residues. The germline V gene encodes CDR1 GTSNPN and CDR2 SVGIG (reference sequence). The CDR3 is CAWSVAGELFF. The CDR3 DNA sequence: TGTGCCTGGAGTGTCGCCGGGGAGCTGTTTTTT.

The J gene is TRBJ1-3, the V gene TRBV10-3; no clear D gene. Trimming took off 4 bases at V and 1 base at J, with 11 bases between the two ends. The CDR3 is 15 residues long. CDR1 ENHRY and CDR2 SYGVKD come from the germline V gene. CDR3 DNA: TGTGCCATCAGTGCCGGACCGCAATCTGGAAACACCATATATTTT. Its protein is CAISAGPQSGNTIYF.

The chain employs TRBV28 and TRBJ2-3; 13 nucleotides agree with TRBD2. This CDR3 comprises 18 residues. Germline V lookup: CDR1 MDHEN, CDR2 SYDVKM. J was trimmed by 6 bases and V by 3 bases; bases with no gene match: 12. CDR3 DNA: TGTGCCAGCAGTTTGAGACTCGGACTAGCGGGAGATTCTGATACGCAGTATTTT. Protein: CASSLRLGLAGDSDTQYF.

The CDR3 protein is CSVSRGDTSQAFF. Written as DNA, the CDR3 is TGCAGCGTTTCGAGGGGGGACACCAGTCAGGCTTTCTTT. The gene calls are TRBV29-1 and TRBJ1-1; the D gene is possibly TRBD1 (6 bases). CDR3 length: 13 amino acids. Trimming removed 5 bases from V and 11 bases from J, with 21 bases in between. Germline V gives CDR1 SQVTM, CDR2 ANQGSEA.

This sequence joins TRBV5-4 and TRBJ2-5; D might be TRBD2 (5 bases). This CDR3 is built from 13 residues. With 1 base removed from V and 7 bases from J, the gap between germline ends came to 11 bases. Germline V CDR1 and CDR2: SGHNT, YYREEE (reference sequence). Here the CDR3 DNA reads TGTGCCAGCAGCTTGACGGGGTTGGGGACCCAGTACTTC. Amino acids: CASSLTGLGTQYF.

V and J are TRBV19 and TRBJ2-7; D possibly corresponds to TRBD1 (5 bases). The germline CDR1 and CDR2 sequences are LNHDA and SQIVND (reference sequence). The length of the CDR3 is 14 residues. The V and J ends lost 5 bases and 0 bases respectively, with 11 bases between them. CDR3 in amino acids: CASSVTETSYEQYF. CDR3 nucleotide sequence: TGTGCCAGTAGTGTGACAGAAACCTCCTACGAGCAGTACTTC. Variable domain in full (rest from reference TRBV19 and TRBJ2-7): DGGITQSPKYLFRKEGQNVTLSCEQNLNHDAMYWYRQDPGQGLRLIYYSQIVNDFQKGDIAEGYSVSREKKESFPLTVTSAQKNPTAFYLCASSVTETSYEQYFGPGTRLTVT.

This clone was seen a single time. The chain employs TRBV6-1 and TRBJ2-7, with 11 bases matching TRBD1. This CDR3 is 15 amino acids long. The J segment lost 3 bases and the V segment lost 5 bases, leaving 6 bases of the junction unmatched. Germline CDR1 MNHNS, CDR2 SASEGT. The CDR3 is CASSSAGTGGYEQYF. DNA for the CDR3: TGTGCCAGCAGTTCTGCCGGGACAGGGGGCTACGAGCAGTACTTC.

The genes are TRBV27 and TRBJ2-1; 12 bases align to TRBD2. The V and J ends lost 5 bases and 4 bases, in that order; junction bases with no gene match: 6. Germline V lookup: CDR1 MNHEY, CDR2 SMNVEV (reference sequence). CDR3 length: 16 amino acids. CDR3 sequence (DNA): TGTGCCAGCAGTCTAAGACTAGCGGGGGCGTACAATGAGCAGTTCTTC. It yields the protein CASSLRLAGAYNEQFF.

The J gene is TRBJ2-1, the V gene TRBV19; D not certain. Germline assignment: CDR1 LNHDA and CDR2 SQIVND (reference sequence). With 7 bases removed from V and 0 bases from J, the gap between germline ends came to 13 bases. The CDR3 covers 15 residues. CDR3 amino acids: CASIRRSGSYNEQFF. The DNA of the CDR3 is TGTGCCAGTATTCGGCGGTCCGGCTCCTACAATGAGCAGTTCTTC. Full variable domain (remainder filled in from reference TRBV19 and TRBJ2-1): DGGITQSPKYLFRKEGQNVTLSCEQNLNHDAMYWYRQDPGQGLRLIYYSQIVNDFQKGDIAEGYSVSREKKESFPLTVTSAQKNPTAFYLCASIRRSGSYNEQFFGPGTRLTVL.

This chain connects TRBV5-1 to TRBJ2-1; D might be TRBD2 (6 bases). This CDR3 region has 15 residues. V lost 2 bases to trimming and J lost 4 bases, with 13 bases between them. The germline gives CDR1 SGHRS, CDR2 YFSETQ. CDR3 in amino acids: CASSFIAETYNEQFF. The DNA of the CDR3 is TGCGCCAGCAGCTTCATAGCGGAAACTTACAATGAGCAGTTCTTC.